These T cell receptor beta chains were read from a single sample in a study of control samples from healthy donors and cancer patients. Sequenced by immunoSEQ multiplex PCR; TCRdb stores in-frame clones only, minus some. This sample carries 150,000 or so clones, 93% of them seen once, and the ten largest clones take less than 6%. The sample comprised blood. The origin of the receptors is a man between 18 and 29 years old in good health. Both conserved end residues are part of each CDR3. Each record gives: V gene, D gene, clone size, J gene, CDR3 DNA, CDR3 protein. D genes are given only for firm matches. Where a row states a size, it is once, few, many or the class of an expanded clone; other rows omit it.

V gene: TRBV12-3/TRBV12-4; D gene: -; clone size: -; J gene: TRBJ1-1; CDR3 DNA: TGTGCCAGCAGCTACGCGGAAAACACTGAAGCTTTCTTT; CDR3 protein: CASSYAENTEAFF
V gene: TRBV4-1; D gene: -; clone size: -; J gene: TRBJ2-7; CDR3 DNA: TGCGCCAGCAGCCAAGTCCACGGCTACGAGCAGTACTTC; CDR3 protein: CASSQVHGYEQYF
V gene: TRBV6-5; D gene: -; clone size: once; J gene: TRBJ1-2; CDR3 DNA: TGTGCCAGCAGCAGGGACGGGTGGAACTATGGCTACACCTTC; CDR3 protein: CASSRDGWNYGYTF
V gene: TRBV5-6; D gene: -; clone size: -; J gene: TRBJ2-5; CDR3 DNA: TGTGCCAGCAGCTCGATTTTAGATTCCCTCTCGGAGACCCAGTACTTC; CDR3 protein: CASSSILDSLSETQYF
V gene: TRBV7-2; D gene: TRBD2; clone size: once; J gene: TRBJ2-1; CDR3 DNA: TGTGCCAGCAGCTCCATAGCGGGGGGGCCGAATGAGCAGTTCTTC; CDR3 protein: CASSSIAGGPNEQFF
V gene: TRBV4-1; D gene: -; clone size: few; J gene: TRBJ1-5; CDR3 DNA: TGCGCCAGCAGCCAAGATATCGGGGGCAATCAGCCCCAGCATTTT; CDR3 protein: CASSQDIGGNQPQHF
V gene: TRBV15; D gene: -; clone size: -; J gene: TRBJ2-1; CDR3 DNA: TGTGCCACCAGCAGAGACTTATCAGGATACAATGAGCAGTTCTTC; CDR3 protein: CATSRDLSGYNEQFF
V gene: TRBV6-5; D gene: -; clone size: -; J gene: TRBJ1-4; CDR3 DNA: TGTGCCAGCCTTCGAAAAGCAGCAACTAATGAAAAACTGTTTTTT; CDR3 protein: CASLRKAATNEKLFF
V gene: TRBV30; D gene: -; clone size: -; J gene: TRBJ1-4; CDR3 DNA: TGTGCCTGGAGTGTACAGGGTGAAAAACTGTTTTTT; CDR3 protein: CAWSVQGEKLFF
V gene: TRBV19; D gene: -; clone size: -; J gene: TRBJ1-1; CDR3 DNA: TGTGCCAGTAGTTCGTCAGAGAAAGCTTTCTTT; CDR3 protein: CASSSSEKAFF
V gene: TRBV18; D gene: -; clone size: -; J gene: TRBJ1-5; CDR3 DNA: TGTGCCAGCTCACCACGGGTGGATCAGCCCCAGCATTTT; CDR3 protein: CASSPRVDQPQHF
V gene: TRBV6-5; D gene: -; clone size: -; J gene: TRBJ1-2; CDR3 DNA: TGTGCCAGCAGCCCCAACCCCAGGGTTACTGGCTACACCTTC; CDR3 protein: CASSPNPRVTGYTF
V gene: TRBV7-2; D gene: -; clone size: -; J gene: TRBJ2-7; CDR3 DNA: TGTGCCAGCAGCTTCGGGTTAGGCTACGAGCAGTACTTC; CDR3 protein: CASSFGLGYEQYF
V gene: TRBV6-4; D gene: -; clone size: -; J gene: TRBJ2-2; CDR3 DNA: TGTGCCAGCAGCCGGGACGGTGAGACCGGGGAGCTGTTTTTT; CDR3 protein: CASSRDGETGELFF
V gene: TRBV12-3/TRBV12-4; D gene: -; clone size: -; J gene: TRBJ2-7; CDR3 DNA: TGTGCCAGCAGGCCCTGGGGGGCCTACGAGCAGTACTTC; CDR3 protein: CASRPWGAYEQYF
V gene: TRBV27; D gene: -; clone size: -; J gene: TRBJ1-1; CDR3 DNA: TGTGCCAGCAGCCGAACGGGGTCCGAAGCTTTCTTT; CDR3 protein: CASSRTGSEAFF
V gene: TRBV6-2/TRBV6-3; D gene: TRBD1; clone size: -; J gene: TRBJ1-1; CDR3 DNA: TGTGCCAGCAGTCAACAGGGGGAGAACACTGAAGCTTTCTTT; CDR3 protein: CASSQQGENTEAFF
V gene: TRBV12-5; D gene: TRBD1; clone size: few; J gene: TRBJ1-5; CDR3 DNA: TGTGCTAGTGGTTTGGCCCGGGACAGATATAGCAATCAGCCCCAGCATTTT; CDR3 protein: CASGLARDRYSNQPQHF
V gene: TRBV6-6; D gene: -; clone size: -; J gene: TRBJ1-2; CDR3 DNA: TGTGCCAGCAGTTACTCTAGGGGATCCAACTATGGCTACACCTTC; CDR3 protein: CASSYSRGSNYGYTF
V gene: TRBV12-5; D gene: -; clone size: -; J gene: TRBJ2-3; CDR3 DNA: TGTGCTAGTGGTTTGGCAAAGGCAGAGACAGATACGCAGTATTTT; CDR3 protein: CASGLAKAETDTQYF
V gene: TRBV19; D gene: -; clone size: once; J gene: TRBJ2-4; CDR3 DNA: TGTGCCAGTAGTATCGTTTTGTCACTAGCCAAAAACATTCAGTACTTC; CDR3 protein: CASSIVLSLAKNIQYF
V gene: TRBV5-1; D gene: TRBD2; clone size: -; J gene: TRBJ2-7; CDR3 DNA: TGCGCCAGCAGCTTGGAGTCTAGCGGTTCGAATGTTTACTACGAGCAGTACTTC; CDR3 protein: CASSLESSGSNVYYEQYF
V gene: TRBV4-1; D gene: TRBD1; clone size: -; J gene: TRBJ2-1; CDR3 DNA: TGCGCCAGCAGCCCCCGGGTTCAAGACAGGGTTCTCGGCAATGAGCAGTTCTTC; CDR3 protein: CASSPRVQDRVLGNEQFF
V gene: TRBV4-2; D gene: -; clone size: -; J gene: TRBJ2-7; CDR3 DNA: TGTGCCAGCAGCCAAGCCCTGGGGACCTACGAGCAGTACTTC; CDR3 protein: CASSQALGTYEQYF
V gene: TRBV28; D gene: -; clone size: -; J gene: TRBJ1-4; CDR3 DNA: TGTGCCAGCAGTTTCGGGAGAACTAATGAAAAACTGTTTTTT; CDR3 protein: CASSFGRTNEKLFF
V gene: TRBV19; D gene: TRBD2; clone size: -; J gene: TRBJ2-1; CDR3 DNA: TGTGCCAGTAGTACGAGCGGGGGCCTCCCGGGTGAGCAGTTCTTC; CDR3 protein: CASSTSGGLPGEQFF
V gene: TRBV27; D gene: TRBD1; clone size: -; J gene: TRBJ1-1; CDR3 DNA: TGTGCCAGCAGTTTCAGAGGGGGCGGTACCACTGAAGCTTTCTTT; CDR3 protein: CASSFRGGGTTEAFF
V gene: TRBV28; D gene: -; clone size: -; J gene: TRBJ1-2; CDR3 DNA: -; CDR3 protein: CASSSSTGLYGYTF
V gene: TRBV6-5; D gene: -; clone size: -; J gene: TRBJ2-2; CDR3 DNA: TGTGCCAGCAGTTACGGGCAGCACACCGGGGAGCTGTTTTTT; CDR3 protein: CASSYGQHTGELFF
V gene: TRBV30; D gene: TRBD1; clone size: -; J gene: TRBJ1-2; CDR3 DNA: TGTGCCTGGCGTCCGACAGGGGGATATGGCTACACCTTC; CDR3 protein: CAWRPTGGYGYTF
V gene: TRBV2; D gene: -; clone size: -; J gene: TRBJ2-1; CDR3 DNA: TGTGCCAGCAGTGATCACGGGACTGAAAAGTACAATGAGCAGTTCTTC; CDR3 protein: CASSDHGTEKYNEQFF
V gene: TRBV6-4; D gene: TRBD2; clone size: once; J gene: TRBJ2-4; CDR3 DNA: TGTGCCAGCAGTGAAAGCGGGGGGGACAAAAACATTCAGTACTTC; CDR3 protein: CASSESGGDKNIQYF
V gene: TRBV9; D gene: TRBD1; clone size: -; J gene: TRBJ1-1; CDR3 DNA: TGTGCCAGCAGCGTAGCAGGGGGAGGGACTGAAGCTTTCTTT; CDR3 protein: CASSVAGGGTEAFF
V gene: TRBV5-4; D gene: -; clone size: -; J gene: TRBJ1-4; CDR3 DNA: TGTGCCAGCAGCCTCGGTAATGAAAAACTGTTTTTT; CDR3 protein: CASSLGNEKLFF
V gene: TRBV3-1/TRBV3-2; D gene: -; clone size: -; J gene: TRBJ2-7; CDR3 DNA: TGTGCCAGCAGCCAAGGTCCAGGGGCCATCTACGAGCAGTACTTC; CDR3 protein: CASSQGPGAIYEQYF
V gene: TRBV10-3; D gene: TRBD2; clone size: -; J gene: TRBJ2-5; CDR3 DNA: TGTGCCATCAGTGAGGCACCAGCGGGAGAACGGGAGACCCAGTACTTC; CDR3 protein: CAISEAPAGERETQYF
V gene: TRBV7-9; D gene: -; clone size: -; J gene: TRBJ1-2; CDR3 DNA: TGTGCCAGCAGCCCGCCCGGGACAAGACCTCACGAGAATGGCTACACCTTC; CDR3 protein: CASSPPGTRPHENGYTF
V gene: TRBV27; D gene: -; clone size: -; J gene: TRBJ2-7; CDR3 DNA: TGTGCCAGCAGTACGGACAATTCTAACGAGCAGTACTTC; CDR3 protein: CASSTDNSNEQYF
V gene: TRBV19; D gene: -; clone size: -; J gene: TRBJ1-2; CDR3 DNA: TGTGCCAGTAGTATAGTTGTACAGCACTATGGCTACACCTTC; CDR3 protein: CASSIVVQHYGYTF
V gene: TRBV19; D gene: TRBD1; clone size: once; J gene: TRBJ1-5; CDR3 DNA: TGTGCCAGTAGAACAGGGGGCACTTATAGCAATCAGCCCCAGCATTTT; CDR3 protein: CASRTGGTYSNQPQHF
V gene: TRBV19; D gene: -; clone size: -; J gene: TRBJ2-5; CDR3 DNA: TGTGCCAGCGGTGAGGTGATCACAGAGACCCAGTACTTC; CDR3 protein: CASGEVITETQYF
V gene: TRBV28; D gene: -; clone size: -; J gene: TRBJ2-2; CDR3 DNA: TGTGCCAGCAGTTTTCCCCGGATGGGGAGCACCGGGGAGCTGTTTTTT; CDR3 protein: CASSFPRMGSTGELFF